This T cell receptor (beta chain) derives from a study of radiotherapy plus CTLA-4 blockade in lung cancer (dated by TCRdb to between 2018 and 2020). The study in broad terms: Among the enrolled patients, about 19% had an objective response, and about 30% reached disease control.

Based on the germline V gene, the CDR1 and CDR2 sequences are SNHLY and FYNNEI. Reading from cysteine to phenylalanine, the CDR3 counts 14 amino acids. Only CDR3 DNA is held: 42 bases, read in frame from base 1. In regard to this clone: Its cognate antigen has yet to be identified. The input lacks base qualities; no much larger clone sits a single base away.

Library preparation employed the immunoSEQ multiplex PCR assay. The table was pulled from immuneACCESS by TCRdb, which kept in-frame rearrangements only. Such tables lose some clones; where checked, under half of the loss comes from unresolved V genes, and the rest has no known cause. For this sample there are about 95,000 clones; roughly 80% appear just once. The ten most abundant clones make up approximately 3.7% of the sample. Points the paper makes about the study in general: Increased serum interferon-beta after radiation, together with early dynamic changes in blood T cell clones, were reported to be the strongest predictors of response. After treatment with radiotherapy and ipilimumab, TCR clones that came from tumors expanded in the peripheral blood.

In this study, focal radiation therapy paired with CTLA-4 blockade (ipilimumab) was tested in patients who had chemo-refractory metastatic non-small-cell lung cancer. The material was peripheral blood, obtained from a patient treated with radiotherapy plus ipilimumab. The V gene is TRBV2 and the J gene is TRBJ2-4; 8 bases in the middle match TRBD1. The clonotype was recovered from a human donor with non-small cell lung cancer who had a partial response to radiotherapy plus ipilimumab. The nucleotide sequence is given as TGTGCGGCCACAATCGGACAGGGAGGACACATTCAGTACTTC. The translation is CAATIGQGGHIQYF.